The next 21 T cell receptor beta chains were all read from a single sample in a study of identical twins. TCRdb reprocessed the 5' RACE reads with MiXCR, giving one entry per CDR3 protein. The table lists under 1 million distinct CDR3 sequences, roughly 12% of them singletons, with 1.5% to 2% in the top ten. These data were also reused for a study on yellow fever vaccine responses in identical twins.

The material sequenced was PBMCs. The receptors derive from a woman under 30 in good health.

The CDR3 DNA is TGCAGTGCTAGGCGCGGGACAGCTAATGAAAAACTGTTTTTT. It is translated as CSARRGTANEKLFF. The rearrangement uses TRBV20-1 and TRBJ1-4; 7 nucleotides line up with TRBD1. V trimming: 3 bases; J trimming: 3 bases; junction bases outside the gene matches: 4. Germline V gives CDR1 DFQATT, CDR2 SNEGSKA (reference sequence). The CDR3 loop spans 14 amino acids.

This clonotype was recorded once. The chain recombines TRBV5-6 with TRBJ2-2; possible D gene TRBD1, 5 bases. V was shortened by 4 bases and J by 4 bases, with 17 bases between the two germline ends. This CDR3 has 16 residues. Looked up from germline, CDR1 is SGHDT and CDR2 is YYEEEE. The CDR3 sequence is CASSRAPAGFTGELFF. CDR3 in DNA: TGTGCCAGCAGCCGGGCTCCTGCAGGGTTCACCGGGGAGCTGTTTTTT. Full variable domain (missing parts from reference TRBV5-6 and TRBJ2-2): DAGVTQSPTHLIKTRGQQVTLRCSPKSGHDTVSWYQQALGQGPQFIFQYYEEEERQRGNFPDRFSGHQFPNYSSELNVNALLLGDSALYLCASSRAPAGFTGELFFGEGSRLTVL.

This clonotype was found a few times. The chain recombines TRBV7-6 with TRBJ2-5, with a tentative D call TRBD1 (5 bases). Germline V gene lookup returns CDR1 SGHVS and CDR2 FNYEAQ. The CDR3 contains 16 residues. The germline V and J ends were trimmed by 5 bases and 2 bases, with 18 bases remaining between them. This chain's CDR3 is CASSPTSGMYQETQYF. DNA for the CDR3: TGTGCCAGCAGCCCCACTTCAGGGATGTATCAAGAGACCCAGTACTTC.

This sequence joins TRBV7-2 and TRBJ2-2, with 8 bases aligning to TRBD2. The V gene end was trimmed by 5 bases and the J gene end by 2 bases; junction bases not matched to a gene: 1. The CDR3 extends over 14 amino acids. Germline loops: CDR1 SGHTA, CDR2 FQGNSA. The CDR3 sequence: CASSRTSNTGELFF. The CDR3 DNA follows: TGTGCCAGCAGCCGGACTAGCAACACCGGGGAGCTGTTTTTT.

This clonotype was picked up a small number of times. V gene TRBV9 combines with J gene TRBJ2-1; 9 nucleotides align to TRBD2. Germline CDR1 SGDLS, CDR2 YYNGEE. With 4 bases clipped from V and 7 bases from J, the junction kept 18 bases outside the gene matches. The CDR3 is 18 amino acids. CDR3 sequence: CASSHPVTSGATGNEQFF. In DNA form, the CDR3 reads TGTGCCAGCAGCCACCCCGTGACTAGCGGTGCTACGGGGAATGAGCAGTTCTTC.

V and J are TRBV12-3 or TRBV12-4 and TRBJ1-1, with unresolved D. The length of the CDR3 is 12 residues. V was pared by 6 bases and J by 11 bases, with 16 bases between. The DNA of the CDR3 is TGTGCCAGCAGCTCAGCCCTACGAGGGGCTTTCTTT. This sequence encodes CASSSALRGAFF.

The chain links TRBV5-5 to TRBJ2-5; 8 bases are shared with TRBD1. This CDR3 contains 14 residues. J was trimmed by 2 bases and V by 3 bases; bases with no gene match: 3. Germline V CDR1 and CDR2: SGHKS, YYEKEE (reference sequence). The CDR3 loop reads CASSYQGAQETQYF. The CDR3 DNA sequence: TGTGCCAGCAGCTACCAGGGGGCGCAAGAGACCCAGTACTTC.

This clonotype appeared a few times. This chain links TRBV21-1 with TRBJ2-6; TRBD1 reflects the table's D call only, with no check against the DNA. TRBV21-1 has pseudogene status. The CDR3 totals 19 residues. CDR3 sequence (DNA): TGTGCCAGCAGCAAAGGATGGGACAGGGAGGGGTCGGGGGCCAACGTCCTGACTTTC. This encodes CASSKGWDREGSGANVLTF.

This clonotype has a count of ten or more. This chain connects TRBV2 to TRBJ2-1, with D hard to call. CDR1 SNHLY and CDR2 FYNNEI come from the germline V gene. This CDR3 is built from 12 residues. Trimming left V 10 bases short and J 4 bases short, with 11 bases between. DNA for the CDR3: TGTGCCACCAGGAGAAGTTACAATGAGCAGTTCTTC. It codes for CATRRSYNEQFF.

This clonotype turned up a few times. The chain recombines TRBV6-1 with TRBJ2-7; 7 bases agree with TRBD1. The CDR3 runs 14 residues. J was trimmed by 0 bases and V by 5 bases; bases with no gene match: 4. Germline CDR1 is MNHNS and CDR2 is SASEGT. The CDR3 loop is CASSRQGYSYEQYV. The CDR3 region has the DNA TGTGCCAGCAGTCGACAGGGCTACTCCTACGAGCAGTACGTC.

This chain links TRBV2 with TRBJ1-5, with a weak D call TRBD1 (6 bases). The CDR3 is made up of 17 amino acids. Trimming left V 2 bases short and J 1 base short, with 15 bases between. CDR1 is SNHLY, CDR2 FYNNEI, per germline. The CDR3 region is CASSEWGATVSNQPQHF. CDR3 in DNA: TGTGCCAGCAGTGAATGGGGGGCGACAGTCAGCAATCAGCCCCAGCATTTT.

This clonotype showed up just a few times. This rearrangement joins TRBV7-9 to TRBJ2-5; the D is unclear. This CDR3 is 15 amino acids long. Trimming removed 5 bases at V and 1 base at J, with 14 bases between. Looked up from germline, CDR1 is SEHNR and CDR2 is FQNEAQ (reference sequence). The CDR3 DNA reads TGTGCCAGCAGCCCCTTCCAAGGGTCCCAAGAGACCCAGTACTTC. Encoded protein: CASSPFQGSQETQYF.

This clonotype was counted at least ten times. The chain couples TRBV12-3 or TRBV12-4 to TRBJ2-7; the D is unclear. The CDR3 consists of 13 residues. Trimming shortened V by 2 bases and J by 5 bases, and 10 bases separated the two germline ends. In nucleotides, the CDR3 is TGTGCCAGCAGTTTAAGGTCTGGGAACGAGCAGTACTTC. This encodes CASSLRSGNEQYF.

The rearrangement uses TRBV5-1 and TRBJ2-2; 8 bases map to TRBD2. V was clipped by 2 bases and J by 6 bases; unmatched bases: 12. This CDR3 is built from 17 residues. Germline V gene lookup returns CDR1 SGHRS and CDR2 YFSETQ. The CDR3 loop is CASSFSGGPFDAGELFF. Written as DNA, the CDR3 is TGCGCCAGCAGCTTTTCGGGAGGGCCTTTTGACGCCGGGGAGCTGTTTTTT.

This clonotype was detected only a few times. In DNA, the CDR3 is TGCGCCAGCAGACCTGACAGGGGACAATTCCGCTATAGCAATCAGCCCCAGCATTTT. Translating gives CASRPDRGQFRYSNQPQHF. The chain joins TRBV5-1 to TRBJ1-5, with 8 bases aligning to TRBD1. Per germline, CDR1 SGHRS and CDR2 YFSETQ. The V and J ends lost 5 bases and 0 bases, in that order; junction bases with no gene match: 16. The CDR3 runs 19 residues.

In this sample, this clonotype turned up many times. The CDR3 region is CASSKDGGYEQYF. The CDR3 coding sequence is TGTGCCAGCAGCAAAGATGGTGGCTACGAGCAGTACTTC. V is TRBV21-1 and J is TRBJ2-7. TRBV21-1 is classified as a pseudogene. The CDR3 has 13 residues.

The chain has TRBV25-1 and TRBJ2-5; maybe TRBD2 (5 bases). This CDR3 region has 13 residues. The germline V and J ends were trimmed by 8 bases and 5 bases, with 15 bases remaining between them. The germline gives CDR1 MGHDK, CDR2 SYGVNS. CDR3 in DNA: TGTGCCAGCCATCACGACTATTTGGAGACCCAGTACTTC. This gives the protein CASHHDYLETQYF.

This clonotype occurred a few times. The CDR3 region has the DNA TGTGCCAGCAGCTTAACTGGACAGGGATCCCACGAGCAGTACTTC. It codes for CASSLTGQGSHEQYF. The chain employs TRBV7-9 and TRBJ2-7; 8 bases agree with TRBD1. The CDR3 is 15 residues long. In germline, CDR1 is SEHNR, CDR2 FQNEAQ (reference sequence). With 2 bases clipped from V and 5 bases from J, the junction kept 8 bases outside the gene matches.

The chain combines TRBV4-1 with TRBJ2-1, with D possibly TRBD2 on 7 matching bases. V was trimmed by 2 bases and J by 8 bases, leaving 22 bases between them. This CDR3 is built from 17 residues. CDR1 MGHRA and CDR2 YSYEKL come from the germline V gene. DNA of the CDR3: TGCGCCAGCAGCCAAAGGGGGTGGGAGCGGGACCTTGATGAGCAGTTCTTC. The encoded protein is CASSQRGWERDLDEQFF.

V and J are TRBV5-5 and TRBJ1-1, with D perhaps TRBD1 (6 bases). Looked up from germline, CDR1 is SGHKS and CDR2 is YYEKEE (reference sequence). Trimming pared 4 bases from V and 5 bases from J, leaving 12 bases between. The CDR3 covers 13 residues. This CDR3 reads CASSPTGKTEAFF. The CDR3 coding sequence is TGTGCCAGCAGCCCGACAGGAAAAACTGAAGCTTTCTTT.

This clonotype was detected only a few times. The gene calls are TRBV5-1 and TRBJ2-5; 9 bases are shared with TRBD1. The trim removed 4 bases at V and 3 bases at J, leaving 4 bases unmatched. Germline CDR1 reads SGHRS; CDR2 reads YFSETQ. CDR3 size: 14 residues. Here the CDR3 reads CASSLWTGEETQYF. As DNA, the CDR3 is TGCGCCAGCAGCCTCTGGACAGGGGAAGAGACCCAGTACTTC.